This T cell receptor (beta chain) was observed in a study of neurological immune-mediated disorders (dated by TCRdb to about 2019). Notes on the research overall: Among the 35 or so multiple sclerosis patients, relapsing-remitting MS was present in about 31 and secondary progressive MS was present in 3. The study compared peripheral blood TCR-beta repertoires of HTLV-I-associated myelopathy (HAM/TSP) patients, multiple sclerosis patients and healthy controls using UMI-based sequencing. Of the approximately 68 subjects in the cohort, around 15 were HAM/TSP patients, roughly 35 were multiple sclerosis patients, and about 20 were healthy controls. Longitudinal samples, technical triplicates and paired sorted CD4+ and CD8+ T-cell subsets, alongside PBMC samples, were included among the 106 TCR-beta libraries. What the authors observed across the whole study: The highest TCR clonal expansion was observed in HAM/TSP patients, whereas the lowest was observed in MS patients, even when compared with healthy controls. Across subjects, expanded clones never shared an identical CDR3 amino acid sequence, which suggests that the TCR-beta repertoires in every group were private. In phylogenetic analysis, the repertoires of 18 of 34 MS patients grouped into a cluster of related CDR3 sequences, which suggests a possible signature at the repertoire level. No clinical or MRI features were associated with the MS cluster, and the authors said that larger cohorts are needed.

cDNA synthesis used template-switch 5'RACE with a primer carrying a 10-nucleotide random unique molecular identifier tagging each TCR transcript. Every sequencing run covered 15-18 subjects and yielded more than 160 million TCR-beta sequences. Total RNA was extracted with the RNeasy kit. TCR-beta VDJ regions were amplified with primers for the TCR constant region and the 5'RACE anchor, using the KAPA Real-time Library Amplification kit. Sample indexes and Illumina adaptors were added in a first PCR, after which library yield was increased in a second PCR. After Ampure bead purification, the TCR product of roughly 650 bp was size-selected on a 2% E-gel SizeSelection system. Before pooling, library quality was checked on a Bioanalyzer, concentration was measured with Qubit, and libraries were quantified with the Kapa Library Quantification kit. Paired-end 2 x 150 bp sequencing of the libraries was performed on an Illumina HiSeq 2500. To increase sequence diversity, roughly 24-31% phiX was spiked into each library pool. In the source study's methods: The UMI-based MiGEC pipeline processed quality-filtered reads and removed over 75% of raw TCR sequences during error correction. VDJ genes were aligned to IMGT germline references, and each clonotype was defined by a unique CDR3 amino acid sequence together with V-J genes. VDJtools evaluated clonal expansion, Shannon diversity and CDR3 relatedness (CalcPairwiseDistances, ClusterSamples); CLCbio workbench built phylogenetic trees. A clone was classed as expanded if it had 8 or more unique UMIs, a cutoff based on coefficient-of-variation modelling across technical triplicates. TCRdb passed the public sequencing reads through fastp at Q25 and MiXCR, retaining productive beta sequences. Identical CDR3 proteins give one entry, which carries the most common genes and DNA. These V and J calls derive from TCRdb rather than the authors' analysis. The sample table contains about 65,000 distinct CDR3 sequences; only one count was recorded for 4.1% of them. 2.5% to 3% of the sample belongs to the ten largest clones.

This clonotype was counted many times. It lacks a known antigen. Base qualities were left out, and no much larger clone turns up one base away. The CDR3 numbers 13 residues from cysteine through phenylalanine. Only the CDR3 DNA stays, 39 bases, in frame from base 1. Taken from the germline V gene, the CDR1 and CDR2 loops are SGDLS and YYNGEE. V lost 4 bases and J lost 1 base; the stretch between them is 8 bases long. Libraries from unsorted PBMCs were made from 2 million PBMCs kept in RNAlater at -80 degrees C until RNA extraction. Multiple sclerosis patients were enrolled in a US clinical protocol under which disease progression was evaluated by magnetic resonance imaging. Peripheral blood underwent Ficoll-Hypaque density gradient centrifugation to isolate PBMCs, which were then cryopreserved in liquid nitrogen.

Sequenced input: PBMCs. The chain employs TRBV9 and TRBJ2-5; possibly the D gene is TRBD1, per 6 matching bases. This receptor was obtained from a middle-aged man with multiple sclerosis. Here the CDR3 is given as CASSSDSQETQYF. Here is the DNA: TGTGCCAGCAGCTCGGACAGCCAAGAGACCCAGTACTTC. The CDR3 plus the reference TRBV9 and TRBJ2-5 genes for the other parts give the full variable domain: DSGVTQTPKHLITATGQRVTLRCSPRSGDLSVYWYQQSLDQGLQFLIQYYNGEERAKGNILERFSAQQFPDLHSELNLSSLELGDSALYFCASSSDSQETQYFGPGTRLLVL.